The 8 T cell receptor beta chains below were found in one sample sequenced in a study of CD8+ T cells in alopecia areata. Extraction of RNA preceded its reverse transcription into cDNA, which served as the sequencing template. Here immunoSEQ multiplex PCR was the method, and the copy in TCRdb shows in-frame clones only, minus some. The data hold hundreds of thousands of clones, with about 53% observed a single time. Source: CD4+ T cells sorted from blood, taken at week 0. The source of these receptors is a human donor with alopecia areata.

The gene calls are TRBV5-1 and TRBJ2-7, with D possibly being TRBD1 (6 bases). V dropped 4 bases and J dropped 6 bases, with 11 bases sitting between them. This CDR3 region has 12 residues. The germline V gene encodes CDR1 SGHRS and CDR2 YFSETQ. CDR3 sequence reads: CASSIQDSEQYF. Here the CDR3 DNA reads TGCGCCAGCAGCATACAGGACAGCGAGCAGTACTTC.

The chain combines TRBV2 with TRBJ1-1; 9 positions agree with TRBD1. The CDR3 is made up of 14 amino acids. Looked up from germline, CDR1 is SNHLY and CDR2 is FYNNEI. After removal of 6 bases from V and 5 bases from J, the junction contained 7 bases not matched to a gene. The DNA of the CDR3 is TGTGCCAGCAGCCGGGGACAGGGAGTGACTGAAGCTTTCTTT. It codes for CASSRGQGVTEAFF.

The chain combines TRBV25-1 with TRBJ2-1, with a tentative D call TRBD2 (6 bases). V was trimmed by 3 bases and J by 4 bases, leaving 13 bases between them. This CDR3 is 15 amino acids long. Germline V gene lookup returns CDR1 MGHDK and CDR2 SYGVNS. The CDR3 DNA sequence: TGTGCCAGCAGTGACTTGGCGGGACGGTACAATGAGCAGTTCTTC. This gives the protein CASSDLAGRYNEQFF.

This chain uses TRBV15 with TRBJ2-1; 8 nucleotides line up with TRBD2. CDR3 length: 15 residues. CDR1 LNHNV and CDR2 YYDKDF come from the germline V gene (reference sequence). The ends lost 1 base at V and 5 bases at J; junction bases unmatched: 4. DNA of the CDR3: TGTGCCACCAGCAGAGCGACTAGCGTAAACAATGAGCAGTTCTTC. Protein: CATSRATSVNNEQFF.

The rearrangement links TRBV4-1 to TRBJ2-3; D not certain. This CDR3 is 16 amino acids long. The germline V gene encodes CDR1 MGHRA and CDR2 YSYEKL. The V gene lost 6 bases and the J gene lost 6 bases, with 22 bases spanning the gap. The CDR3 DNA is TGCGCCAGCAGAAGAGCAGGACCCCCCTCATTGGATACGCAGTATTTT. This encodes CASRRAGPPSLDTQYF.

The chain combines TRBV4-1 with TRBJ1-1; the match to TRBD1 covers 11 bases. Germline CDR1 is MGHRA and CDR2 is YSYEKL. Trimming at V came to 4 bases and at J to 5 bases, leaving 9 bases not matched to a gene. This CDR3 spans 16 amino acids. CDR3 loop: CASSPGQGAWGTEAFF. CDR3 in DNA: TGCGCCAGCAGCCCCGGACAGGGGGCATGGGGAACTGAAGCTTTCTTT.

This sequence joins TRBV20-1 and TRBJ1-2; no definite D call. CDR3 length: 11 amino acids. The V gene lost 7 bases and the J gene lost 4 bases, with 10 bases spanning the gap. Looked up from germline, CDR1 is DFQATT and CDR2 is SNEGSKA (reference sequence). CDR3 in amino acids: CSVAGGYGYTF. The CDR3 DNA is TGCAGTGTGGCAGGTGGCTATGGCTACACCTTC.

The rearrangement uses TRBV30 and TRBJ2-3, with 10 bases aligning to TRBD1. There are 15 residues in the CDR3. V shed 2 bases and J 0 bases; nucleotides not matched to a gene: 2. Germline assignment: CDR1 GTSNPN and CDR2 SVGIG (reference sequence). CDR3 DNA: TGTGCCTGGAGTACGGGACAGGGGAGCACAGATACGCAGTATTTT. Translation gives CAWSTGQGSTDTQYF.